Below are 27 T cell receptor beta chains sequenced from a single sample in a study of T cells in Graves' hyperthyroidism and ophthalmopathy. The source material, RNA transcripts, was used to amplify TCR beta CDR3 regions. The TCR CDR3 first-round RT-PCR relied on the HTBI primer set. TCRdb re-called the multiplex PCR reads through MiXCR, storing one row per CDR3 protein. The data show 300,000 or so distinct CDR3 sequences, 15% to 20% seen once. The sequenced sample consisted of blood. These receptors originate from a woman aged 60-70 years with Graves' ophthalmopathy.

This clonotype was counted at least ten times. The rearrangement links TRBV10-1 to TRBJ2-7, with 10 positions matching TRBD1. The CDR3 sequence is 15 residues long. Looked up from germline, CDR1 is WNHNN and CDR2 is SYGVQD (reference sequence). With 3 bases clipped from V and 4 bases from J, the junction kept 6 bases outside the gene matches. CDR3 DNA: TGCGCCAGCAGTGACCCGACAGGGGGCGTATACGAGCAGTACTTC. This gives the protein CASSDPTGGVYEQYF.

This clonotype came up many times. The chain links TRBV5-1 to TRBJ2-3; 7 bases match TRBD1. Germline loops: CDR1 SGHRS, CDR2 YFSETQ. The trim removed 4 bases at V and 2 bases at J, leaving 4 bases unmatched. The CDR3 spans 14 residues. In DNA form, the CDR3 reads TGCGCCAGCAGCAGGGACAGTTCCACAGATACGCAGTATTTT. It is translated as CASSRDSSTDTQYF.

This clonotype has a count of ten or more. V usage is TRBV20-1 and J usage is TRBJ2-5; 11 nucleotides align to TRBD1. The CDR3 has 19 amino acids. The germline V gene encodes CDR1 DFQATT and CDR2 SNEGSKA (reference sequence). Trimming cost V 0 bases and J 5 bases; bases outside gene matches: 17. CDR3 bases: TGCAGTGCTAGAGATAGGAGGGCCTCTGGACAGGGGGCGAGGGAGACCCAGTACTTC. Protein sequence: CSARDRRASGQGARETQYF.

Concerning this clonotype itself: A read error may explain this, as a much larger clone is one base away. The V gene is TRBV3-1, the J gene TRBJ1-2, with D possibly TRBD1 on 5 matching bases. Trimming left V 1 base short and J 7 bases short, with 13 bases between. The germline CDR1 and CDR2 sequences are LGHDT and YNNKEL (reference sequence). The CDR3 runs to 14 residues. CDR3 amino acids: CASSQGSRGVGYTF. For the CDR3, the DNA is TGTGCCAGCAGCCAAGGCTCACGGGGGGTTGGCTACACCTTC.

This clonotype was seen only a few times. This chain connects TRBV5-1 to TRBJ2-5, with a weak D call TRBD2 (6 bases). This CDR3 has 14 residues. Trimming removed 5 bases at V and 5 bases at J, with 16 bases between. Germline V gene lookup returns CDR1 SGHRS and CDR2 YFSETQ. The CDR3 here is CASRAGGSFETQYF. CDR3 DNA: TGCGCCAGCAGGGCCGGGGGTAGTTTCGAGACCCAGTACTTC.

The chain recombines TRBV20-1 with TRBJ2-7; 12 bases are shared with TRBD2. Losses at the gene ends were 3 bases for V and 3 bases for J; bases not matched to a gene: 12. This CDR3 comprises 17 residues. Germline-derived CDR1 and CDR2 are DFQATT and SNEGSKA (reference sequence). The CDR3 DNA sequence: TGCAGTGCTAGGGCACTAGCGGGGGGCCCAACTAGCTACGAGCAGTACTTC. It translates to CSARALAGGPTSYEQYF.

At least ten counts were recorded for this clonotype. The V and J genes are TRBV2 and TRBJ1-1; D is unresolved. V lost 2 bases to trimming and J lost 3 bases, with 4 bases between them. This CDR3 has 12 amino acids. The V gene's germline CDR1 is SNHLY and CDR2 FYNNEI. CDR3 residues: CASSEWDTEAFF. The CDR3 DNA follows: TGTGCCAGCAGTGAATGGGACACTGAAGCTTTCTTT.

This clonotype was counted many times. The chain combines TRBV29-1 with TRBJ2-1; D is uncertain. The V end was cut by 3 bases, the J end by 0 bases, with 6 bases between. Germline lookup yields CDR1 SQVTM and CDR2 ANQGSEA. This CDR3 has 13 residues. As DNA, the CDR3 is TGCAGCGTTGAGGTCGGCTCCTACAATGAGCAGTTCTTC. Translated, it gives CSVEVGSYNEQFF.

In its sample, this clonotype was seen many times. The chain combines TRBV12-3 or TRBV12-4 with TRBJ2-2; 13 nucleotides agree with TRBD2. CDR3 length equals 20 residues. The ends lost 5 bases at V and 5 bases at J; junction bases unmatched: 17. For the CDR3, the DNA is TGTGCCAGCAGTACACTAGCGGGGGGGCCGATGGGATATGATACCGGGGAGCTGTTTTTT. Its protein is CASSTLAGGPMGYDTGELFF.

In its sample, this clonotype was seen many times. This chain connects TRBV10-3 to TRBJ2-2; no clear D gene. CDR1 and CDR2 from the germline V gene are ENHRY and SYGVKD. V lost 3 bases, J lost 3 bases, and 8 bases lay in between. This CDR3 is 14 amino acids long. The CDR3 spells CAISELPHTGELFF. The CDR3 DNA is TGTGCCATCAGTGAATTGCCCCACACCGGGGAGCTGTTTTTT.

In this sample, this clonotype turned up many times. The V gene is TRBV5-4, the J gene TRBJ2-5, with D perhaps matching TRBD2 (5 bases). Germline V gives CDR1 SGHNT, CDR2 YYREEE (reference sequence). The V end was cut by 6 bases, the J end by 1 base, with 13 bases between. The CDR3 runs 14 residues. CDR3 loop: CASTRGVGQETQYF. CDR3 nucleotides: TGTGCCAGCACCCGGGGAGTGGGCCAAGAGACCCAGTACTTC.

J is TRBJ2-3 and V is TRBV19; D is perhaps TRBD1 or TRBD2 (6 bases each). Germline V lookup: CDR1 LNHDA, CDR2 SQIVND (reference sequence). This CDR3 is 16 amino acids long. V was shortened by 3 bases and J by 3 bases, with 16 bases between the two germline ends. The chain's CDR3 is CASSIDTGTWTDTQYF. In DNA form, the CDR3 reads TGTGCCAGTAGTATCGACACAGGGACTTGGACAGATACGCAGTATTTT.

This clonotype was seen more than once but under ten times. The chain carries TRBV3-1 and TRBJ2-1, with D unclear. V lost 0 bases and J 2 bases, leaving 2 bases between the germline ends. The germline gives CDR1 LGHDT, CDR2 YNNKEL (reference sequence). The length of the CDR3 is 13 residues. The CDR3 loop reads CASSQDAYNEQFF. CDR3 DNA sequence: TGTGCCAGCAGCCAAGATGCCTACAATGAGCAGTTCTTC.

This clonotype was detected a few times. This sequence joins TRBV4-3 and TRBJ2-3; D assignment may be TRBD1 or TRBD2 (5 bases each). The CDR3 totals 19 residues. V lost 1 base and J 2 bases, leaving 22 bases between the germline ends. CDR1 and CDR2 from the germline V gene are LGHNA and YSLEER. CDR3 protein: CASSQGFGTERTFTDTQYF. CDR3 coding DNA: TGCGCCAGCAGCCAAGGGTTTGGGACGGAGAGAACCTTCACAGATACGCAGTATTTT.

The chain recombines TRBV5-6 with TRBJ1-6; D unclear. V gave up 0 bases and J gave up 0 bases, with 10 bases separating them. CDR1 is SGHDT, CDR2 YYEEEE, per germline. The CDR3 is 17 residues long. CDR3 sequence (DNA): TGTGCCAGCAGCTTGGGGCATGCGGCCTCCTATAATTCACCCCTCCACTTT. It is translated as CASSLGHAASYNSPLHF.

The table lists this clonotype with a few counts. The chain links TRBV7-6 to TRBJ1-2; possibly TRBD1 for D (5 bases). V was cut by 4 bases and J by 4 bases, with 28 bases left in between. This CDR3 spans 19 amino acids. Germline-derived CDR1 and CDR2 are SGHVS and FNYEAQ. DNA for the CDR3: TGTGCCAGCAGCTCCGCTTATTCCATGACGCTCGGGGGACCCTATGGCTACACCTTC. It encodes CASSSAYSMTLGGPYGYTF.

This clonotype was seen many times. The V gene is TRBV7-2, the J gene TRBJ2-7; 8 nucleotides align to TRBD1. J was trimmed by 0 bases and V by 8 bases; bases with no gene match: 9. CDR1 and CDR2 (germline): SGHTA, FQGNSA. There are 15 residues in the CDR3. CDR3 in DNA: TGTGCCAGCCGTCGGGACAGGACCTTCTCCTACGAGCAGTACTTC. Its translation: CASRRDRTFSYEQYF.

The chain is built from TRBV20-1 and TRBJ1-1; no clear D. Looked up from germline, CDR1 is DFQATT and CDR2 is SNEGSKA (reference sequence). The CDR3 totals 14 residues. Trimming removed 1 base at V and 7 bases at J, with 16 bases between. CDR3 coding DNA: TGCAGTGCTAGAGTCGGACCGAGGGTAGGTGAAGCTTTCTTT. This sequence encodes CSARVGPRVGEAFF.

The chain has TRBV7-9 and TRBJ2-1, with TRBD1 as a possible D gene (6 bases). Germline loops: CDR1 SEHNR, CDR2 FQNEAQ (reference sequence). Trimming cost V 0 bases and J 10 bases, with 13 bases left between them. This CDR3 is built from 14 residues. In nucleotides, the CDR3 is TGTGCCAGCAGCTTAGCAATGGGGGCACACGAGCAGTTCTTC. Its protein product is CASSLAMGAHEQFF. Supplemented by reference TRBV7-9 and TRBJ2-1, the full variable domain reads DTGVSQNPRHKITKRGQNVTFRCDPISEHNRLYWYRQTLGQGPEFLTYFQNEAQLEKSRLLSDRFSAERPKGSFSTLEIQRTEQGDSAMYLCASSLAMGAHEQFFGPGTRLTVL.

The chain uses TRBV7-9 and TRBJ2-4, with D hard to call. The CDR3 sequence is 13 residues long. The germline gives CDR1 SEHNR, CDR2 FQNEAQ (reference sequence). V was trimmed by 2 bases and J by 6 bases, leaving 8 bases between them. The CDR3 DNA reads as TGTGCCAGCAGCTTACGTGGTGGAAACATTCAGTACTTC. Protein sequence: CASSLRGGNIQYF.

The V gene is TRBV4-1, the J gene TRBJ2-3; D gene unclear. The germline gives CDR1 MGHRA, CDR2 YSYEKL. V dropped 2 bases and J dropped 0 bases, with 9 bases sitting between them. The CDR3 totals 15 residues. Written as DNA, the CDR3 is TGCGCCAGCAGCCAATCGGCAACTAGCACAGATACGCAGTATTTT. Translation gives CASSQSATSTDTQYF.

This clonotype has at least ten counts. The chain couples TRBV11-2 to TRBJ2-7; 13 positions agree with TRBD2. This CDR3 comprises 16 residues. Germline CDR1 is SGHAT and CDR2 is FQNNGV. V dropped 5 bases and J dropped 6; count of bases not matched to a gene: 10. In DNA form, the CDR3 reads TGTGCCAGCAGCCTTCCGGGGACTAGCGGGACAGGCGAGCAGTACTTC. It encodes CASSLPGTSGTGEQYF.

There are many counts of this clonotype. The genes are TRBV6-2 or TRBV6-3 and TRBJ2-5; D may be TRBD1 (6 bases). This CDR3 is 13 amino acids long. Trimming removed 4 bases at V and 1 base at J, with 7 bases between. The germline CDR1 and CDR2 sequences are MNHEY and SVGEGT. This CDR3 is CASSWTVQETQYF. CDR3 DNA: TGTGCCAGCAGTTGGACAGTCCAAGAGACCCAGTACTTC.

This clonotype has ten or more counts. The chain carries TRBV7-6 and TRBJ2-5, with 7 bases identical to TRBD1. V was clipped by 1 base and J by 3 bases; unmatched bases: 2. Germline CDR1 is SGHVS and CDR2 is FNYEAQ. CDR3 size: 14 residues. CDR3 DNA sequence: TGTGCCAGCAGCTTAGGGGGACAGAAAGAGACCCAGTACTTC. Protein product: CASSLGGQKETQYF. The entire variable domain, with the rest obtained from reference TRBV7-6 and TRBJ2-5, is as follows: GAGVSQSPRYKVTKRGQDVALRCDPISGHVSLYWYRQALGQGPEFLTYFNYEAQQDKSGLPNDRFSAERPEGSISTLTIQRTEQRDSAMYRCASSLGGQKETQYFGPGTRLLVL.

This clonotype was counted between two and nine times. This sequence joins TRBV4-1 and TRBJ1-5; unclear D gene. Trimming left V 1 base short and J 6 bases short, with 10 bases between. CDR3 length: 14 residues. Germline-derived CDR1 and CDR2 are MGHRA and YSYEKL. Written as DNA, the CDR3 is TGCGCCAGCAGCCAAGGGGGAGGTCGTCAGCCCCAGCATTTT. Its protein is CASSQGGGRQPQHF.

This clonotype has a count of ten or more. The chain has TRBV7-2 and TRBJ1-2, with 9 bases fitting TRBD1. With 5 bases clipped from V and 6 bases from J, the junction kept 7 bases outside the gene matches. Germline loops: CDR1 SGHTA, CDR2 FQGNSA. This CDR3 region has 14 residues. CDR3: CASSTGGLRDGYTF. The DNA for the CDR3 is TGTGCCAGCAGCACAGGGGGCCTTAGGGATGGCTACACCTTC.

This clonotype turned up a few times. The chain carries TRBV9 and TRBJ2-1, with D unclear. The V end was cut by 2 bases, the J end by 1 base, with 13 bases between. Per germline, CDR1 SGDLS and CDR2 YYNGEE. CDR3 length: 16 amino acids. CDR3 sequence reads: CASSVYADLSYNEQFF. The CDR3 DNA reads as TGTGCCAGCAGCGTGTATGCGGATCTTTCCTACAATGAGCAGTTCTTC.